Following are 20 T cell receptor beta chains from one sample sequenced in a study of vaccination effects on CD4 cells after COVID-19. Culturing for roughly 9 days preceded CD4+ T cell isolation. Each person got two doses of an mRNA SARS-CoV-2 vaccine, BNT162b2 or mRNA-1273. The protocol was immunoSEQ multiplex PCR, while the TCRdb copy is restricted to in-frame clones and leaves out a portion. The sample lists fewer than 85,000 clones, 74% occurring once. The antigens of these receptors remain unknown. The sequencing used CD4+ T cells from PBMCs cultured without peptide, collected after COVID-19 vaccination. These receptors originate from a human donor who received a COVID-19 vaccine.

Details on this clone: The same CDR3 also results from other DNA sequences found in this sample. J is TRBJ2-7 and V is TRBV18; 10 positions agree with TRBD1. V was pared by 2 bases and J by 3 bases, with 1 base of the junction left unmatched. The CDR3 loop spans 14 amino acids. Germline lookup yields CDR1 KGHSH and CDR2 LQKENI. CDR3 coding DNA: TGTGCCAGCTCACCAGGGACAGGGGACTACGAGCAGTACGTC. This sequence encodes CASSPGTGDYEQYV.

The gene calls are TRBV11-2 and TRBJ1-6; 7 bases match TRBD1. Germline values: CDR1 SGHAT, CDR2 FQNNGV. V was pared by 0 bases and J by 6 bases, with 2 bases of the junction left unmatched. This CDR3 spans 15 amino acids. This CDR3 is CASSLDRQGNSPLHF. Here the CDR3 DNA reads TGTGCCAGCAGCTTAGATCGACAGGGTAATTCACCCCTCCACTTT. Supplemented by reference TRBV11-2 and TRBJ1-6, the full variable domain reads EAGVAQSPRYKIIEKRQSVAFWCNPISGHATLYWYQQILGQGPKLLIQFQNNGVVDDSQLPKDRFSAERLKGVDSTLKIQPAKLEDSAVYLCASSLDRQGNSPLHFGNGTRLTVT.

The chain carries TRBV19 and TRBJ2-7; D could derive from TRBD1 or TRBD2 (6 bases each). Trimming removed 3 bases at V and 8 bases at J, with 11 bases between. Germline-derived CDR1 and CDR2 are LNHDA and SQIVND (reference sequence). The CDR3 has 12 amino acids. The chain's CDR3 is CASSMLGGQQYV. In DNA form, the CDR3 reads TGTGCCAGTAGTATGTTAGGGGGGCAGCAGTACGTC.

V and J are TRBV18 and TRBJ1-1; no clear D gene. Germline-derived CDR1 and CDR2 are KGHSH and LQKENI. This CDR3 is built from 13 residues. The V end lost 6 bases, the J end lost 1 base, and 9 bases lay between the germline ends. The CDR3 coding sequence is TGTGCCAGCTCTTGGACGGCGAACACTGAAGCTTTCTTT. Translation gives CASSWTANTEAFF.

This clone was picked up one time. The V gene is TRBV18, the J gene TRBJ1-1; possibly TRBD1 for D (6 bases). The CDR3 consists of 14 residues. CDR1 KGHSH and CDR2 LQKENI come from the germline V gene. V gave up 2 bases and J gave up 5 bases, with 12 bases separating them. CDR3 protein: CASSPGGGRTEAFF. The CDR3 DNA reads as TGTGCCAGCTCACCAGGGGGGGGCCGGACTGAAGCTTTCTTT.

The chain has TRBV5-4 and TRBJ2-2, with D unclear. Trimming removed 2 bases from V and 4 bases from J, with 15 bases in between. The CDR3 has 16 residues. Germline lookup yields CDR1 SGHNT and CDR2 YYREEE (reference sequence). The CDR3 nucleotides read TGTGCCAGCAGCTTCGGAAGTAATGTGGGCACCGGGGAGCTGTTTTTT. Translation gives CASSFGSNVGTGELFF.

Regarding this clone: The sample has other DNA sequences that encode this CDR3 too. V gene TRBV12-3 or TRBV12-4 combines with J gene TRBJ2-1; D remains ambiguous. V was trimmed by 3 bases and J by 2 bases, leaving 5 bases between them. The CDR3 is 13 amino acids. The CDR3 here is CASSFGPYNEQFF. In nucleotides, the CDR3 is TGTGCCAGCAGTTTCGGGCCCTACAATGAGCAGTTCTTC.

This clone has only a few counts. The sample holds other DNA sequences that translate to the same CDR3. The V gene is TRBV5-1, the J gene TRBJ2-5; 10 bases are shared with TRBD1. Germline CDR1 is SGHRS and CDR2 is YFSETQ. This CDR3 has 13 residues. The V and J ends lost 3 bases and 4 bases, in that order; junction bases with no gene match: 0. The DNA of the CDR3 is TGCGCCAGCAGCTGGGACAGGGGAGAGACCCAGTACTTC. Protein sequence: CASSWDRGETQYF.

The chain uses TRBV24-1 and TRBJ2-3; D is perhaps TRBD2 (5 bases). CDR1 is KGHDR, CDR2 SFDVKD, per germline. Deletions cut 7 bases from V and 2 bases from J, with 12 bases between. The CDR3 totals 14 residues. CDR3 sequence reads: CATRANGITDTQYF. DNA for the CDR3: TGTGCCACCAGGGCGAACGGGATCACAGATACGCAGTATTTT.

The chain uses TRBV19 and TRBJ1-5, with D possibly TRBD1 on 5 matching bases. The V end lost 5 bases, the J end lost 0 bases, and 17 bases lay between the germline ends. CDR1 and CDR2 from the germline V gene are LNHDA and SQIVND (reference sequence). There are 17 residues in the CDR3. CDR3 in DNA: TGTGCCAGTAGTCCCATCCGGGACGTAGATAGCAATCAGCCCCAGCATTTT. Its translation is CASSPIRDVDSNQPQHF.

The chain uses TRBV5-1 and TRBJ1-1; possible D gene TRBD1, 5 bases. V was cut by 1 base and J by 1 base, with 8 bases left in between. The CDR3 covers 14 residues. Germline loops: CDR1 SGHRS, CDR2 YFSETQ. The CDR3 DNA follows: TGCGCCAGCAGCTTGAAAGGGACGAACACTGAAGCTTTCTTT. Its translation is CASSLKGTNTEAFF.

The V and J genes are TRBV7-3 and TRBJ2-1, with D tentatively TRBD1 (5 bases). The germline CDR1 and CDR2 sequences are SGHTA and FQGTGA. CDR3 length: 16 amino acids. Trimming stripped 0 bases from V and 2 bases from J, with 11 bases between. The chain's CDR3 is CASSLTAGLTYNEQFF. The CDR3 DNA reads TGTGCCAGCAGCTTAACCGCAGGGTTGACCTACAATGAGCAGTTCTTC.

The rearrangement joins TRBV6-5 to TRBJ2-5; 7 bases fit TRBD2. Unmatched junction bases numbered 10, after V lost 7 bases and J lost 2 bases. CDR3 length equals 15 residues. Germline values: CDR1 MNHEY, CDR2 SVGAGI. CDR3 in DNA: TGTGCCAGCATCGCTGGGGTAGCGGGTCAAGAGACCCAGTACTTC. Residues: CASIAGVAGQETQYF.

The rearrangement uses TRBV7-8 and TRBJ1-1, with D maybe TRBD1 (5 bases). V gave up 1 base and J gave up 1 base, with 10 bases separating them. CDR1 is SGHVS, CDR2 FQNEAQ, per germline. The CDR3 length is 15 residues. The chain's CDR3 is CASSLGGAGNTEAFF. CDR3 bases: TGTGCCAGCAGCTTAGGAGGGGCAGGGAACACTGAAGCTTTCTTT. The whole variable domain, remainder taken from reference TRBV7-8 and TRBJ1-1, is GAGVSQSPRYKVAKRGQDVALRCDPISGHVSLFWYQQALGQGPEFLTYFQNEAQLDKSGLPSDRFFAERPEGSVSTLKIQRTQQEDSAVYLCASSLGGAGNTEAFFGQGTRLTVV.

V gene TRBV7-3 combines with J gene TRBJ2-1, with 8 bases lining up with TRBD2. Per germline, CDR1 SGHTA and CDR2 FQGTGA. V shed 5 bases, J shed 6 bases, and the junction held 9 bases outside the gene matches. This CDR3 has 15 residues. Here the CDR3 reads CASSPPGGGSNEQFF. CDR3 nucleotide sequence: TGTGCCAGCAGCCCCCCGGGGGGGGGATCCAATGAGCAGTTCTTC.

The chain's CDR3 is CASSSEWGSNEAFF. The CDR3 nucleotides are TGCGCCAGCAGTTCGGAGTGGGGGAGTAATGAAGCTTTCTTT. The rearrangement links TRBV5-1 to TRBJ1-1; maybe TRBD1 (5 bases). The V end lost 5 bases, the J end lost 7 bases, and 18 bases lay between the germline ends. CDR3 length: 14 amino acids. CDR1 is SGHRS and CDR2 is YFSETQ in the germline V gene.

The sample holds a few counts of this clone. The V call is TRBV24-1, the J call TRBJ1-1, with a possible D match to TRBD1 (6 bases). V lost 6 bases and J 1 base, leaving 8 bases between the germline ends. There are 13 residues in the CDR3. Germline loops: CDR1 KGHDR, CDR2 SFDVKD. The CDR3 region is CATSLTGNTEAFF. The DNA of the CDR3 is TGTGCCACCAGTCTGACAGGGAACACTGAAGCTTTCTTT.

The chain carries TRBV5-6 and TRBJ2-1; unclear D gene. Germline loops: CDR1 SGHDT, CDR2 YYEEEE. This CDR3 has 13 residues. V was shortened by 1 base and J by 4 bases, with 6 bases between the two germline ends. The CDR3 DNA follows: TGTGCCAGCAGCTTGATACTTTACAATGAGCAGTTCTTC. Amino acid sequence: CASSLILYNEQFF. Together with reference TRBV5-6 and TRBJ2-1, the CDR3 gives the full variable domain: DAGVTQSPTHLIKTRGQQVTLRCSPKSGHDTVSWYQQALGQGPQFIFQYYEEEERQRGNFPDRFSGHQFPNYSSELNVNALLLGDSALYLCASSLILYNEQFFGPGTRLTVL.

J is TRBJ1-1 and V is TRBV5-4, with 7 positions matching TRBD1. This CDR3 is 14 amino acids long. V lost 7 bases to trimming and J lost 4 bases; unmatched junction nucleotides: 10. Germline V lookup: CDR1 SGHNT, CDR2 YYREEE (reference sequence). This CDR3 reads CASSGQPPFTEAFF. The CDR3 DNA reads TGTGCCAGCTCGGGACAGCCTCCATTCACTGAAGCTTTCTTT. Using reference TRBV5-4 and TRBJ1-1 for the parts outside the CDR3, the full variable domain is ETGVTQSPTHLIKTRGQQVTLRCSSQSGHNTVSWYQQALGQGPQFIFQYYREEENGRGNFPPRFSGLQFPNYSSELNVNALELDDSALYLCASSGQPPFTEAFFGQGTRLTVV.

This clone was seen only once. The genes are TRBV3-1 (or the pseudogene TRBV3-2) and TRBJ2-1, with D unresolved. The CDR3 consists of 14 residues. V shed 4 bases and J shed 7 bases, with 14 bases lying between them. Germline V CDR1 and CDR2: LGHDT, YNNKEL (reference sequence). The CDR3 protein is CASSLTDPRNEQFF. In nucleotides, the CDR3 is TGTGCCAGCAGCCTGACGGACCCACGTAATGAGCAGTTCTTC.